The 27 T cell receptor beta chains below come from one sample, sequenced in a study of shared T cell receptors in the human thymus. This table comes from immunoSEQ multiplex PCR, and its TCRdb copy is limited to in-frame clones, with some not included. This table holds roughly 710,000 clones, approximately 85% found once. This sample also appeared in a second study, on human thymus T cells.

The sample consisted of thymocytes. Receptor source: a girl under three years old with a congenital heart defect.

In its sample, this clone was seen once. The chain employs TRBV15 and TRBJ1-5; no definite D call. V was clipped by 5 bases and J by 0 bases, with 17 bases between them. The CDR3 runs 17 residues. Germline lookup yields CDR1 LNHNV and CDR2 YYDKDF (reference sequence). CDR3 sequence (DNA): TGTGCCACCAGCGAACTCGAGGGAAATGGTAGCAATCAGCCCCAGCATTTT. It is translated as CATSELEGNGSNQPQHF.

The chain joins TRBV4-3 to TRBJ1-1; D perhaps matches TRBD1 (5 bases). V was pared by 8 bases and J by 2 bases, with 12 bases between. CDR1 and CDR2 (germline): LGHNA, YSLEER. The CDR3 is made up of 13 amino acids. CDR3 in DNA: TGCGCCAGCTGCAGGGCCCCTAACACTGAAGCTTTCTTT. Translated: CASCRAPNTEAFF.

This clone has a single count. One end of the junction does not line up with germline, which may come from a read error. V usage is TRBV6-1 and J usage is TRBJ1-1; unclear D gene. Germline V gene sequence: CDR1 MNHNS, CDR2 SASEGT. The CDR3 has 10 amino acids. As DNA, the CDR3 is TGTGCCAGCAGCCTAACTACATGGCTCTTT. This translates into CASSLTTWLF.

This CDR3 reads CASSWRGRLTGNTIYF. The CDR3 bases are TGTGCCAGCAGCTGGAGGGGACGGCTAACTGGAAACACCATATATTTT. V is TRBV7-9 and J is TRBJ1-3; D is perhaps TRBD1 (5 bases). Between the trimmed V and J ends, which lost 4 bases and 2 bases, there was a span of 15 bases. This CDR3 spans 16 amino acids. Germline values: CDR1 SEHNR, CDR2 FQNEAQ (reference sequence).

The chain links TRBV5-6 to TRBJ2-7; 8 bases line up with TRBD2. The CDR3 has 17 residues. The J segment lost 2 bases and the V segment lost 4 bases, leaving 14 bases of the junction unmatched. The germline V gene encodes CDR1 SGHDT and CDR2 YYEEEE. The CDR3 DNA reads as TGTGCCAGCAGCCTTCTAGCGGCCGGGGGGGGTGCCTACGAGCAGTACTTC. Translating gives CASSLLAAGGGAYEQYF.

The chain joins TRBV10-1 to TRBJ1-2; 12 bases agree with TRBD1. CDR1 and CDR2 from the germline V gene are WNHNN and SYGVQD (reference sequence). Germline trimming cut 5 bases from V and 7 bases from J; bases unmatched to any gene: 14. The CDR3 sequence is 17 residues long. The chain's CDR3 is CASSPGTGGQVFAGYTF. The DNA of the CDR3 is TGCGCCAGCAGTCCCGGGACAGGGGGCCAGGTTTTCGCTGGCTACACCTTC.

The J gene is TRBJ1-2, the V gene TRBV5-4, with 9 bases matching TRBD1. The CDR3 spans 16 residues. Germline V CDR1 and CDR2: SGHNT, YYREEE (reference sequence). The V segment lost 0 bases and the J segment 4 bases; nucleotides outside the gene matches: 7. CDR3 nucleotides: TGTGCCAGCAGCTTGGAAACAGGGGGCCTACTCTATGGCTACACCTTC. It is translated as CASSLETGGLLYGYTF.

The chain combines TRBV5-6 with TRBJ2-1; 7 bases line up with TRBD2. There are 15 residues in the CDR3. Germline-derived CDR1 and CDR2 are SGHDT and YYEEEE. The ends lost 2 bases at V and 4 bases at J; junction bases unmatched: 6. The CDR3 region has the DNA TGTGCCAGCAGCTTCCGCGGGGGAATTTACAATGAGCAGTTCTTC. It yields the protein CASSFRGGIYNEQFF.

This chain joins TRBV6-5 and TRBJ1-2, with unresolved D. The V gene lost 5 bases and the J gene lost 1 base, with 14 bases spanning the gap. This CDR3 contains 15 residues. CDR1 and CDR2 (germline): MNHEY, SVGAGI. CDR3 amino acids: CASSKFPGDNYGYTF. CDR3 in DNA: TGTGCCAGCAGTAAATTTCCCGGGGATAACTATGGCTACACCTTC.

CDR3 in amino acids: CASSVRLGSHYTF. DNA of the CDR3: TGTGCCAGCAGCGTGCGTTTGGGCAGTCACTACACCTTC. The V gene is TRBV5-8, the J gene TRBJ1-2; the D is unclear. The CDR3 loop spans 13 amino acids. CDR1 SGHTS and CDR2 YDEGEE come from the germline V gene. Trimming cost V 4 bases and J 10 bases, with 17 bases left between them.

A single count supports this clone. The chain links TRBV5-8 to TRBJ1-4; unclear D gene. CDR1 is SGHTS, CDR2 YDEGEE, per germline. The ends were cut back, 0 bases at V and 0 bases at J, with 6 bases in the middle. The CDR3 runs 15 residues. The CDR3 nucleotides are TGTGCCAGCAGCTTGGTGTCTGCAACTAATGAAAAACTGTTTTTT. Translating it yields CASSLVSATNEKLFF.

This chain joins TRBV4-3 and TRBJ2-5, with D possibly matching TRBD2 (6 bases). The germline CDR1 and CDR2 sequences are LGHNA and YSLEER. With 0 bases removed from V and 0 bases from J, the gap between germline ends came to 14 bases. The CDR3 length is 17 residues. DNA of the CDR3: TGCGCCAGCAGCCAAGATTGGGGCGGGGCCCACCAAGAGACCCAGTACTTC. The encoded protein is CASSQDWGGAHQETQYF.

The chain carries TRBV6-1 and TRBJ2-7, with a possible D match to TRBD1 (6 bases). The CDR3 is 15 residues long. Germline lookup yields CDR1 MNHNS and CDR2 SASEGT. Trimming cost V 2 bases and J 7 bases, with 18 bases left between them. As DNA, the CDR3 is TGTGCCAGCAGTGAACTTCGGCCAGGGGAATTGGAGCAGTACTTC. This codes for CASSELRPGELEQYF.

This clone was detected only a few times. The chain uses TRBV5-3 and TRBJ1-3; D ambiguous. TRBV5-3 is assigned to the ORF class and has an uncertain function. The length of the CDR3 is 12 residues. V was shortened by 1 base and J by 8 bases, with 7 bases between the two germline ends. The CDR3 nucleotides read TGTGCCAGAAGCTTGCACAAAGACACCATATATTTT. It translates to CARSLHKDTIYF.

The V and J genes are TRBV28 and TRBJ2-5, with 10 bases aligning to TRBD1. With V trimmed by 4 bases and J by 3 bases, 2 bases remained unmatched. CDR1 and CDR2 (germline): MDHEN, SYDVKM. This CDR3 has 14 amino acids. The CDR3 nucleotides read TGTGCCAGCAGTTGGGACAGGGGAAAAGAGACCCAGTACTTC. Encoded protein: CASSWDRGKETQYF.

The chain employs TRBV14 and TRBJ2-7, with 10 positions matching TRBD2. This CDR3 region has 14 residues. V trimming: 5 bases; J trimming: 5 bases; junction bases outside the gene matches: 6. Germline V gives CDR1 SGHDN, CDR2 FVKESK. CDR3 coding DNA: TGTGCCAGCAGCTATAGCGGGGGGCCAAACGAGCAGTACTTC. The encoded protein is CASSYSGGPNEQYF.

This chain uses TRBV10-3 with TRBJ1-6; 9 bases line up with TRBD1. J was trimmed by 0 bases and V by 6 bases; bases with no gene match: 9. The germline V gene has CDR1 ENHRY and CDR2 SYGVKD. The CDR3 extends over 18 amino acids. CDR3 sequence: CAIRGQGVVDSYNSPLHF. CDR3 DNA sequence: TGTGCCATCAGGGGACAGGGAGTGGTAGACTCCTATAATTCACCCCTCCACTTT.

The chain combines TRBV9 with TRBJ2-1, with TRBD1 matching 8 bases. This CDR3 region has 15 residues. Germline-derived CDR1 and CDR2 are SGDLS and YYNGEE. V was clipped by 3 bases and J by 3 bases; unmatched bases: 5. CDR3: CASSAGGGSYNEQFF. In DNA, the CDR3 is TGTGCCAGCAGCGCAGGGGGCGGTAGCTACAATGAGCAGTTCTTC.

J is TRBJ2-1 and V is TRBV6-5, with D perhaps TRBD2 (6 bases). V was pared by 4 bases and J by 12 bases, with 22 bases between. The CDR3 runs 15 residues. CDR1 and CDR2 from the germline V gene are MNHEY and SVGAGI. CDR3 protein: CASSSGHELLAGQFF. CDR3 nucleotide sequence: TGTGCCAGCAGTTCAGGACACGAGTTACTAGCAGGGCAGTTCTTC.

The CDR3 coding sequence is TGTGCCAGCAGTGAAGCCGGGAGCGGGGGGCAGAGAGAGCAGTACTTC. As protein: CASSEAGSGGQREQYF. This chain uses TRBV2 with TRBJ2-7; 9 nucleotides align to TRBD2. With 0 bases clipped from V and 7 bases from J, the junction kept 10 bases outside the gene matches. Germline CDR1 and CDR2: SNHLY and FYNNEI. The CDR3 consists of 16 residues.

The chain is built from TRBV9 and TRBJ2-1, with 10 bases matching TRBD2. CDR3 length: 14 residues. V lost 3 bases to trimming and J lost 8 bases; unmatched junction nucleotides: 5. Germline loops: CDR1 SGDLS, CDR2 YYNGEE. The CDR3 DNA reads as TGTGCCAGCAGCGGGCTAGCGGGGGCACATGAGCAGTTCTTC. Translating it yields CASSGLAGAHEQFF.

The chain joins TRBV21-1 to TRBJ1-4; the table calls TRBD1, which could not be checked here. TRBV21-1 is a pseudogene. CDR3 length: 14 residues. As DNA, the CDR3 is TGTGCCAGCAGGCCGACAGGGAGATCAGAAAAACTGTTTTTT. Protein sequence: CASRPTGRSEKLFF.

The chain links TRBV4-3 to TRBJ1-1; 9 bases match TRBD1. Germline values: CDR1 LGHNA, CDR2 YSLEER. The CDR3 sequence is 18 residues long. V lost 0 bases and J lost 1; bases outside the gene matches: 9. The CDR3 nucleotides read TGCGCCAGCAGCCAAGATGACAGGGGGTTGCCCGCGAACACTGAAGCTTTCTTT. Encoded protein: CASSQDDRGLPANTEAFF.

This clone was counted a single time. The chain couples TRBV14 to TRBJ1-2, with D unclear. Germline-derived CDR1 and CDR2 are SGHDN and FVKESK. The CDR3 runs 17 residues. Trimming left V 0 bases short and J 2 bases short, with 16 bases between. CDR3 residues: CASSQETATENNYGYTF. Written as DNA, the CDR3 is TGTGCCAGCAGCCAAGAGACTGCTACCGAAAACAACTATGGCTACACCTTC.

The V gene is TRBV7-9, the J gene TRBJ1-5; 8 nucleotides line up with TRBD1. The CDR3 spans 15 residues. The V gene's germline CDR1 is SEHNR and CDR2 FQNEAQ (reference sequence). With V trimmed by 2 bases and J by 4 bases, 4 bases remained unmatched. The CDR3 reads CASSLYRGANQPQHF. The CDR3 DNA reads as TGTGCCAGCAGCTTATACAGGGGGGCAAATCAGCCCCAGCATTTT.

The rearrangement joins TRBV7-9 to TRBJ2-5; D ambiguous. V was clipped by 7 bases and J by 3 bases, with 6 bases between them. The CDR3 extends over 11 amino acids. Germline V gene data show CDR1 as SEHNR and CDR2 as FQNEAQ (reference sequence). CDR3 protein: CASIREETQYF. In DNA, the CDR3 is TGTGCCAGCATTCGGGAAGAGACCCAGTACTTC.

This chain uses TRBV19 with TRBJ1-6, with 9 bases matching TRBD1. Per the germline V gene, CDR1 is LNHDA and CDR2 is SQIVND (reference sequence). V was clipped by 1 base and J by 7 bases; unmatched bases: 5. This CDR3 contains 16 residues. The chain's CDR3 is CASSIGRTGENSPLHF. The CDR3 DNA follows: TGTGCCAGTAGTATAGGTAGGACAGGGGAAAATTCACCCCTCCACTTT.